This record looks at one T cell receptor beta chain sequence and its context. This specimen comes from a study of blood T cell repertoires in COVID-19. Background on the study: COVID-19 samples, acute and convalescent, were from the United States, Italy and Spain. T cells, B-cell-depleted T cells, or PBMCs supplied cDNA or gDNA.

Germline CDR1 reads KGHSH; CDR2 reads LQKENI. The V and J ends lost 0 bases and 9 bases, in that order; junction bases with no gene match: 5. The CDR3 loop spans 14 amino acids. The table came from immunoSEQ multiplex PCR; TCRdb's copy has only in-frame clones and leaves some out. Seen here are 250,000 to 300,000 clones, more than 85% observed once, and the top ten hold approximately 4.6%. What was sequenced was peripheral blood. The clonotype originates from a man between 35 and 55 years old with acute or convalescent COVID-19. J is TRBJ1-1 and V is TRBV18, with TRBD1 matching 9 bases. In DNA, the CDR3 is TGTGCCAGCTCACCACCCGAGGACAGGGGTAAAGCTTTCTTT. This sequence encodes CASSPPEDRGKAFF.